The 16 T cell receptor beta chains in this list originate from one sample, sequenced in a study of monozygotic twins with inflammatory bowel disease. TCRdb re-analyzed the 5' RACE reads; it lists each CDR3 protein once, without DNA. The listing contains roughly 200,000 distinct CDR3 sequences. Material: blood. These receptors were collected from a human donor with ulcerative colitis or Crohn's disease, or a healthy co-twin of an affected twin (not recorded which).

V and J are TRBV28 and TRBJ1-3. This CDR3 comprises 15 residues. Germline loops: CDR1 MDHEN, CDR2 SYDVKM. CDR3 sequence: CASSFPRGPGNTIYF.

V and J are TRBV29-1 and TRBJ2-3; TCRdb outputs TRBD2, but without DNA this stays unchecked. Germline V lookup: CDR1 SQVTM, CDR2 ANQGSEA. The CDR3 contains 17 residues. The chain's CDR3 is CSVGGHRTSGTGDTQYF.

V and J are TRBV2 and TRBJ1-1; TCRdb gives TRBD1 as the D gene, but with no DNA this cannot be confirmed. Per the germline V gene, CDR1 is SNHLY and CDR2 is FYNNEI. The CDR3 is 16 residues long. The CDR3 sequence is CASIPTGGDHQTEAFF.

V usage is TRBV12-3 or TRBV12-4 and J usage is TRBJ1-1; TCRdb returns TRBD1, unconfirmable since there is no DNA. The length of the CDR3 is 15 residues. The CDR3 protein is CASSLSGGGNTEAFF.

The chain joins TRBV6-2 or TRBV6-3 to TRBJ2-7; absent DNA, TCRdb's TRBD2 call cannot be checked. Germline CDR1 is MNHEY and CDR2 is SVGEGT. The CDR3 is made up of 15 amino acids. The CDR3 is CASSYPPARAYEQYF.

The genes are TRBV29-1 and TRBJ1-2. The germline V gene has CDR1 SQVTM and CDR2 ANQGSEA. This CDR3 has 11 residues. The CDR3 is CSVADFDGYIF.

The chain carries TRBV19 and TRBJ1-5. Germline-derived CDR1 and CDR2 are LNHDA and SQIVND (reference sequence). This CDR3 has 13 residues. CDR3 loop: CASRPRAGQPQHF.

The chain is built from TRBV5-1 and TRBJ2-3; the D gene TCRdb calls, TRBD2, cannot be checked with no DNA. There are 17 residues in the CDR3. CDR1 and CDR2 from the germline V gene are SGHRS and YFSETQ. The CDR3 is CASSLSGLAGPTDTQYF.

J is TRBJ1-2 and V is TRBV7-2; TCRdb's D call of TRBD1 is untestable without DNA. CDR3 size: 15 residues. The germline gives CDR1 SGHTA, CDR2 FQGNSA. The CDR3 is CASSSSPQGAHGYTF.

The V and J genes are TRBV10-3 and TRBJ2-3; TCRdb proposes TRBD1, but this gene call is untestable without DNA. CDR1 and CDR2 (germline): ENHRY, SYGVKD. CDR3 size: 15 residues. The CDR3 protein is CAIRRGEGAADTQYF.

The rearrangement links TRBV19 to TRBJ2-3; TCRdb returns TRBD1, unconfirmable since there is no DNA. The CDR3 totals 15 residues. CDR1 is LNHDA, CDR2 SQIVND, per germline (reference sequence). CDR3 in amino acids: CASSGRDRHTDTQYF.

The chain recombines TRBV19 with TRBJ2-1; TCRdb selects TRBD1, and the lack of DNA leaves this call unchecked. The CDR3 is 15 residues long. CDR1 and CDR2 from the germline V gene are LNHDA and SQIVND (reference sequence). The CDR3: CASSWTGRTYNEQFF. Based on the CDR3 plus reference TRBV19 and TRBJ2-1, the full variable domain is DGGITQSPKYLFRKEGQNVTLSCEQNLNHDAMYWYRQDPGQGLRLIYYSQIVNDFQKGDIAEGYSVSREKKESFPLTVTSAQKNPTAFYLCASSWTGRTYNEQFFGPGTRLTVL.

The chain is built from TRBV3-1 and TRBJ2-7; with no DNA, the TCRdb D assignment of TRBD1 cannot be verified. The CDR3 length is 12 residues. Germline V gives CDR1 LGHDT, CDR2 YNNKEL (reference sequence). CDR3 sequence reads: CASSRGGYEQYF.

This chain's CDR3 is CASSFFRGSGNTIYF. The chain links TRBV7-9 to TRBJ1-3; TCRdb designates TRBD1, a call that cannot be tested without DNA. Germline V gene sequence: CDR1 SEHNR, CDR2 FQNEAQ (reference sequence). The CDR3 runs to 15 residues.

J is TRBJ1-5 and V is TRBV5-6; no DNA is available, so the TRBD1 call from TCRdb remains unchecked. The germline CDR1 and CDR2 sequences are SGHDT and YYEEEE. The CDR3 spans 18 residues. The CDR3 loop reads CASSFAGTGGRSNQPQHF. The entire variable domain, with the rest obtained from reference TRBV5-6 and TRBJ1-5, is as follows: DAGVTQSPTHLIKTRGQQVTLRCSPKSGHDTVSWYQQALGQGPQFIFQYYEEEERQRGNFPDRFSGHQFPNYSSELNVNALLLGDSALYLCASSFAGTGGRSNQPQHFGDGTRLSIL.

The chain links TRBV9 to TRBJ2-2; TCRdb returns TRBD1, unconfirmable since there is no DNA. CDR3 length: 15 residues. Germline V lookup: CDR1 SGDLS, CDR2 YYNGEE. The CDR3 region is CASSPVGVNTGELFF.